A selection of T cell receptor beta chains follows, all from one sample in a study of T-cell reconstitution after alpha-beta-depleted transplantation in children. TCRdb ran MiXCR on the PCR reads and lists one entry per CDR3 protein. This sample carries 250,000 to 400,000 distinct CDR3 sequences, about a quarter of them seen once, and the ten largest clones take approximately 11%. The starting material was PBMCs, mostly from graft donor cells, obtained 180 days after TCRalphabeta/CD19-depleted stem cell transplant. Receptor source: a male patient aged 10 to 17 who had a stem cell transplant for acute lymphoblastic leukemia, so the T cells may come from the graft donor. Each CDR3 is given with its conserved first and last residue. Fields, in order: clone size, V gene, D gene, J gene, CDR3 protein, CDR3 DNA. The D gene is left open where the match is weak. Size is omitted from some rows. Given values are once, few, many or a class for expanded clones.

>many|TRBV5-6|-|TRBJ2-7
CASDKTTSYEQYF
TGTGCCAGCGACAAGACAACATCCTACGAGCAGTACTTC
>-|TRBV6-5|TRBD1|TRBJ2-4
CASSYDRVSSKNIQYF
TGTGCCAGCAGTTACGACAGGGTGTCTTCCAAAAACATTCAGTACTTC
>-|TRBV5-1|-|TRBJ2-5
CASSSLQGVKETQYF
TGCGCCAGCAGCTCCCTACAGGGAGTGAAAGAGACCCAGTACTTC
>few|TRBV3-1|TRBD2|TRBJ2-5
CASSQVRAGIQETQYF
TGTGCCAGCAGCCAAGTCCGAGCGGGGATCCAAGAGACCCAGTACTTC
>once|TRBV3-1|TRBD2|TRBJ2-7
CASRRLAGNIYEQYF
TGTGCCAGCAGACGACTAGCGGGCAACATCTACGAGCAGTACTTC
>few|TRBV7-3|TRBD1|TRBJ1-1
CASSRDRGLGTEAFF
TGTGCCAGCAGCAGAGACAGGGGGCTGGGCACTGAAGCTTTCTTT
>-|TRBV20-1|TRBD2|TRBJ2-2
CSARFSGANTGELFF
TGCAGTGCTAGATTTAGCGGGGCTAACACCGGGGAGCTGTTTTTT
>few|TRBV6-1|-|TRBJ1-2
CAAAKGLAYGYTF
TGTGCCGCGGCGAAGGGACTCGCCTATGGCTACACCTTC
>few|TRBV6-1|TRBD2|TRBJ2-7
CASRITSSGSYEQYF
TGTGCCAGCAGAATAACCTCTAGCGGATCCTACGAGCAGTACTTC
>-|TRBV20-1|-|TRBJ2-1
CSARRVGSSFYNEQFF
TGCAGTGCTAGAAGAGTGGGATCTAGTTTTTACAATGAGCAGTTCTTC
>-|TRBV12-3/TRBV12-4|TRBD2|TRBJ2-2
CASSFGGLAIVLRNTGELFF
TGTGCCAGCAGTTTTGGGGGACTAGCGATAGTATTGAGGAACACCGGGGAGCTGTTTTTT
>-|TRBV6-4|TRBD2|TRBJ2-7
CASSGFWTSGLAEIYEQYF
TGTGCCAGCAGTGGCTTTTGGACATCCGGACTAGCGGAAATCTACGAGCAGTACTTC
>-|TRBV4-1|TRBD1|TRBJ1-1
CASSHRQGIGTEAFF
TGCGCCAGCAGCCACCGACAGGGCATCGGCACTGAAGCTTTCTTT
>few|TRBV27|TRBD1|TRBJ1-5
CASGQGGGPQHF
TGTGCCAGCGGACAGGGTGGAGGGCCCCAGCATTTT
>-|TRBV6-1|TRBD2|TRBJ2-7
CASSEVSGRFEQYF
TGTGCCAGCAGTGAAGTAAGCGGGAGGTTCGAGCAGTACTTC
>-|TRBV20-1|-|TRBJ2-7
CSASGGPNPYEQYF
TGCAGTGCTAGTGGGGGGCCAAATCCTTACGAGCAGTACTTC
>-|TRBV5-6|-|TRBJ1-3
CASSLRWSGNTIYF
TGTGCCAGCAGCTTGCGATGGTCTGGAAACACCATATATTTT
>-|TRBV12-3/TRBV12-4|TRBD2|TRBJ2-5
CASSLFAGTSQETQYF
TGTGCCAGCAGTTTATTCGCCGGGACTAGTCAAGAGACCCAGTACTTC
>few|TRBV20-1|TRBD1|TRBJ1-2
CSARMDRASYGYTF
TGCAGTGCTAGGATGGACAGGGCTTCCTATGGCTACACCTTC
>-|TRBV27|TRBD2|TRBJ2-1
CASSLYSLKRGNYNEQFF
TGTGCCAGCAGTCTTTACTCCCTCAAGCGGGGGAATTACAATGAGCAGTTCTTC
>-|TRBV20-1|-|TRBJ2-3
CSAADRGTSTDTQYF
TGCAGTGCTGCCGATAGGGGCACCAGCACAGATACGCAGTATTTT
>once|TRBV9|TRBD2|TRBJ2-7
CASSPMVAGVGQAYEQSF
TGTGCCAGCAGTCCGATGGTGGCGGGAGTTGGCCAGGCCTACGAGCAGTCCTTC
>few|TRBV29-1|TRBD1|TRBJ1-2
CSVALVGGQNYGYTF
TGCAGCGTTGCGTTGGTCGGGGGACAGAACTATGGCTACACCTTC
>-|TRBV20-1|-|TRBJ1-1
CSANRGPRATEAFF
TGCAGTGCTAACCGGGGGCCCCGGGCCACTGAAGCTTTCTTT
>few|TRBV5-1|-|TRBJ2-7
CASSWTRGLYEQYF
TGCGCCAGCAGCTGGACCAGGGGCCTATACGAGCAGTACTTC
>-|TRBV18|TRBD1|TRBJ2-7
CASSPITGTGLYEQYF
TGTGCCAGCTCACCAATCACCGGGACAGGCCTCTACGAGCAGTACTTC
>-|TRBV27|-|TRBJ2-7
CASSLSSGLTYEQYF
TGTGCCAGCAGTTTATCCAGCGGGCTAACCTACGAGCAGTACTTC
>-|TRBV5-6|-|TRBJ2-1
CASSLGSGVVAYNEQFF
TGTGCCAGCAGCTTGGGTTCAGGGGTCGTAGCCTACAATGAGCAGTTCTTC
>once|TRBV9|TRBD2|TRBJ2-7
CASSVVASGHYEQYF
TGTGCCAGCAGCGTAGTCGCTAGCGGGCACTACGAGCAGTACTTC
>many|TRBV9|-|TRBJ2-2
CASSVDRENTGELFF
TGTGCCAGCAGCGTAGACCGGGAGAACACCGGGGAGCTGTTTTTT
>-|TRBV9|TRBD1|TRBJ2-3
CASSPRSPTGADTQYF
TGTGCCAGCAGCCCCCGTTCTCCCACAGGGGCAGATACGCAGTATTTT
>-|TRBV14|-|TRBJ2-7
CASSQDRWGRNYEQYF
TGTGCCAGCAGCCAAGATCGCTGGGGGCGCAACTACGAGCAGTACTTC
>many|TRBV12-3/TRBV12-4|-|TRBJ2-1
CASSLGRSSYNEQFF
TGTGCCAGCAGTTTAGGCCGAAGCTCCTACAATGAGCAGTTCTTC
>few|TRBV4-2|TRBD2|TRBJ2-1
CASRSPGLAGSEQFF
TGTGCCAGCAGAAGCCCGGGACTAGCGGGATCGGAGCAGTTCTTC
>few|TRBV7-9|-|TRBJ1-1
CASSLGSGVVNTEAFF
TGTGCCAGCAGCTTAGGGTCGGGGGTGGTGAACACTGAAGCTTTCTTT
>-|TRBV24-1|TRBD2|TRBJ2-2
CATSALGSGRGTGELFF
TGTGCCACCAGTGCCCTGGGGAGCGGGAGAGGCACCGGGGAGCTGTTTTTT
>-|TRBV5-1|TRBD1|TRBJ2-7
CASRDTGTGDHEQYF
TGCGCCAGCAGGGATACCGGGACAGGGGACCACGAGCAGTACTTC
>-|TRBV20-1|-|TRBJ2-1
CSAREVSYNEQFF
TGCAGTGCTCGGGAAGTCTCCTACAATGAGCAGTTCTTC
>-|TRBV28|-|TRBJ1-1
CASSWGARMNTEAFF
TGTGCCAGCAGTTGGGGGGCGCGGATGAACACTGAAGCTTTCTTT
>few|TRBV9|-|TRBJ2-1
CASSSRASYNEQFF
TGTGCCAGCAGCTCGAGGGCTTCCTACAATGAGCAGTTCTTC
>few|TRBV20-1|-|TRBJ2-7
CSARAGSPYEQYF
TGCAGTGCTAGGGCAGGTTCCCCCTACGAGCAGTACTTC
>-|TRBV20-1|TRBD2|TRBJ2-1
CSANPEGVAGYNEQFF
TGCAGTGCCAATCCGGAGGGCGTAGCGGGGTACAATGAGCAGTTCTTC
>-|TRBV7-8|TRBD2|TRBJ2-3
CASSLTGGTGDTQYF
TGTGCCAGCAGCTTAACGGGAGGGACTGGGGATACGCAGTATTTT